Below are 22 T cell receptor beta chains sequenced from a single sample in a study of cytomegalovirus exposure and HLA in healthy donors. It was with 60 Vbeta and 13 Jbeta primers that the PCR ran. Some clones are missing from TCRdb's copy, which holds only in-frame ones; the method was immunoSEQ multiplex PCR. This sample contains 40,000 or so clones. Sequencing input: PBMCs. The receptors stem from a male donor in good health and CMV-seronegative.

The V gene is TRBV2, the J gene TRBJ2-7, with D possibly TRBD1 on 6 matching bases. The V end was cut by 8 bases, the J end by 2 bases, with 13 bases between. The CDR3 consists of 13 residues. Germline lookup yields CDR1 SNHLY and CDR2 FYNNEI. Here the CDR3 reads CASGGVFTYEQYF. CDR3 sequence (DNA): TGTGCCAGCGGGGGCGTCTTTACCTACGAGCAGTACTTC.

The gene calls are TRBV6-5 and TRBJ2-1; possibly TRBD1 for D (6 bases). V lost 0 bases to trimming and J lost 3 bases, with 9 bases between them. This CDR3 has 15 residues. Germline V gene lookup returns CDR1 MNHEY and CDR2 SVGAGI. This CDR3 is CASSYSGQYYNEQFF. The DNA for the CDR3 is TGTGCCAGCAGTTACTCGGGACAATACTACAATGAGCAGTTCTTC.

The gene calls are TRBV5-1 and TRBJ2-7, with D possibly being TRBD2 (6 bases). Deletions cut 0 bases from V and 5 bases from J, with 18 bases between. Germline CDR1 is SGHRS and CDR2 is YFSETQ. This CDR3 is built from 16 residues. Here the CDR3 reads CASSLEGAGSMNEQYF. CDR3 nucleotide sequence: TGCGCCAGCAGCTTGGAAGGGGCGGGATCTATGAACGAGCAGTACTTC.

V gene TRBV6-1 combines with J gene TRBJ2-1; no clear D gene. The V gene's germline CDR1 is MNHNS and CDR2 SASEGT. The CDR3 length is 12 residues. Trimming took off 4 bases at V and 15 bases at J, with 16 bases between the two ends. CDR3 loop: CASSGSWAARFF. CDR3 coding DNA: TGTGCCAGCAGTGGGTCATGGGCCGCCCGGTTCTTC.

The genes are TRBV6-5 and TRBJ2-5; D is possibly TRBD2 (5 bases). Deletions cut 6 bases from V and 3 bases from J, with 17 bases between. The germline V gene encodes CDR1 MNHEY and CDR2 SVGAGI. The CDR3 consists of 15 residues. Here the CDR3 DNA reads TGTGCCAGCAGCCCCGAACGAGGGCGGGAAGAGACCCAGTACTTC. It is translated as CASSPERGREETQYF.

V usage is TRBV28 and J usage is TRBJ2-5, with a tentative D call TRBD2 (6 bases). V was cut by 7 bases and J by 7 bases, with 25 bases left in between. CDR1 and CDR2 from the germline V gene are MDHEN and SYDVKM. The CDR3 sequence is 16 residues long. The CDR3 DNA follows: TGTGCCAGCATCCCCTTGGTTGGAGGGAGGCTTGGGACCCAGTACTTC. Translation gives CASIPLVGGRLGTQYF.

The chain uses TRBV6-6 and TRBJ1-3, with a tentative D call TRBD1 (6 bases). CDR3 length equals 14 residues. The germline V and J ends were trimmed by 7 bases and 0 bases, with 10 bases remaining between them. From germline, CDR1 is MNHNY and CDR2 SVGAGI (reference sequence). In DNA form, the CDR3 reads TGTGCCAGCACTAGAGGGGGCTCTGGAAACACCATATATTTT. Its protein is CASTRGGSGNTIYF.

The rearrangement uses TRBV29-1 and TRBJ2-1, with TRBD1 identical over 7 bases. The trim removed 3 bases at V and 6 bases at J, leaving 11 bases unmatched. Germline CDR1 and CDR2: SQVTM and ANQGSEA. The CDR3 has 15 amino acids. The CDR3 sequence: CSVDSWDSPLNEQFF. CDR3 nucleotide sequence: TGCAGCGTTGATTCTTGGGACAGTCCCCTCAATGAGCAGTTCTTC.

The chain combines TRBV15 with TRBJ1-2, with TRBD1 matching 10 bases. Trimming took 0 bases from V and 6 from J; bases not matched to a gene: 7. The germline gives CDR1 LNHNV, CDR2 YYDKDF (reference sequence). The CDR3 is 16 amino acids. The CDR3 is CATSRDLGTGDDGYTF. The CDR3 nucleotides are TGTGCCACCAGCAGAGATCTAGGGACAGGGGACGATGGCTACACCTTC.

The V gene is TRBV14, the J gene TRBJ1-2; no clear D. Germline lookup yields CDR1 SGHDN and CDR2 FVKESK. This CDR3 region has 13 residues. V lost 5 bases to trimming and J lost 4 bases, with 11 bases between them. CDR3 protein: CASSTGSFYGYTF. The CDR3, as DNA: TGTGCCAGCAGCACCGGGAGCTTCTATGGCTACACCTTC. Full variable domain (outside the CDR3, taken from reference TRBV14 and TRBJ1-2): EAGVTQFPSHSVIEKGQTVTLRCDPISGHDNLYWYRRVMGKEIKFLLHFVKESKQDESGMPNNRFLAERTGGTYSTLKVQPAELEDSGVYFCASSTGSFYGYTFGSGTRLTVV.

The chain couples TRBV6-6 to TRBJ1-2; TRBD1 agrees at 10 bases. Germline loops: CDR1 MNHNY, CDR2 SVGAGI (reference sequence). This CDR3 spans 14 amino acids. V lost 5 bases and J lost 0; bases outside the gene matches: 0. DNA of the CDR3: TGTGCCAGCAGTGGACAGGGGGCTAACTATGGCTACACCTTC. Its protein product is CASSGQGANYGYTF.

The chain employs TRBV6-1 and TRBJ1-5; D call uncertain. Germline-derived CDR1 and CDR2 are MNHNS and SASEGT. This CDR3 is built from 13 residues. The V and J ends lost 3 bases and 0 bases respectively, with 3 bases between them. The DNA for the CDR3 is TGTGCCAGCAGTGATAGTAGCAATCAGCCCCAGCATTTT. This translates into CASSDSSNQPQHF.

This chain links TRBV7-9 with TRBJ2-1; tentative D call: TRBD1 (6 bases). In germline, CDR1 is SEHNR, CDR2 FQNEAQ (reference sequence). V shed 7 bases and J shed 1 base, with 14 bases lying between them. The CDR3 contains 15 residues. CDR3 nucleotide sequence: TGTGCCAGCACCCAGGGGTTAGCGTCCTACAATGAGCAGTTCTTC. It yields the protein CASTQGLASYNEQFF.

V and J are TRBV9 and TRBJ2-3; 8 bases are shared with TRBD1. The V and J ends lost 2 bases and 5 bases, in that order; junction bases with no gene match: 7. The CDR3 is made up of 15 amino acids. Germline V gene lookup returns CDR1 SGDLS and CDR2 YYNGEE. The CDR3 DNA reads TGTGCCAGCAGCGTCAACCCGGACAGGGTAGATACGCAGTATTTT. Encoded protein: CASSVNPDRVDTQYF.

The chain employs TRBV18 and TRBJ1-4; D might be TRBD1 (5 bases). The V end was cut by 1 base, the J end by 7 bases, with 16 bases between. This CDR3 has 16 residues. Germline lookup yields CDR1 KGHSH and CDR2 LQKENI. In DNA, the CDR3 is TGTGCCAGCTCACCACAGAAGGGGAGGAGTAGTGAAAAACTGTTTTTT. This encodes CASSPQKGRSSEKLFF.

The chain carries TRBV28 and TRBJ1-6; a possible D gene is TRBD1 (5 bases). Per the germline V gene, CDR1 is MDHEN and CDR2 is SYDVKM. This CDR3 comprises 14 residues. The V and J ends lost 6 bases and 9 bases respectively, with 15 bases between them. CDR3 sequence: CASSLDSLGSPLHF. The CDR3 DNA reads as TGTGCCAGCAGCCTTGACAGCCTCGGTTCACCCCTCCACTTT.

The rearrangement uses TRBV4-3 and TRBJ2-3; D gene ambiguous. CDR3 length equals 16 residues. Germline CDR1 LGHNA, CDR2 YSLEER. Trimming shortened V by 2 bases and J by 0 bases, and 12 bases separated the two germline ends. CDR3 in DNA: TGCGCCAGCAGCCAATTAGCCCACGCGAGCACAGATACGCAGTATTTT. This encodes CASSQLAHASTDTQYF.

V and J are TRBV5-6 and TRBJ2-7; 11 bases map to TRBD1. There are 14 residues in the CDR3. Trimming cost V 4 bases and J 5 bases; bases outside gene matches: 5. Germline-derived CDR1 and CDR2 are SGHDT and YYEEEE. CDR3 nucleotide sequence: TGTGCCAGCAGCATAGGACAGGGGGCCAACGAGCAGTACTTC. Residues: CASSIGQGANEQYF.

The chain is built from TRBV7-9 and TRBJ2-7; D is possibly TRBD1 (6 bases). CDR1 and CDR2 from the germline V gene are SEHNR and FQNEAQ (reference sequence). The length of the CDR3 is 14 residues. Trimming removed 3 bases at V and 3 bases at J, with 12 bases between. The CDR3 sequence: CASSFRQDLYEQYF. The CDR3 DNA follows: TGTGCCAGCAGCTTTAGACAGGACCTCTACGAGCAGTACTTC.

The gene calls are TRBV5-1 and TRBJ2-1; TRBD2 aligns across 8 bases. V was pared by 1 base and J by 7 bases, with 7 bases of the junction left unmatched. Germline CDR1 and CDR2: SGHRS and YFSETQ. The CDR3 totals 15 residues. The CDR3 loop reads CASSLPAGDVNEQFF. In nucleotides, the CDR3 is TGCGCCAGCAGCTTGCCAGCGGGAGACGTTAATGAGCAGTTCTTC.

V and J are TRBV28 and TRBJ1-4, with a possible D match to TRBD1 (5 bases). The CDR3 consists of 18 residues. Germline loops: CDR1 MDHEN, CDR2 SYDVKM. V lost 2 bases and J 5 bases, leaving 21 bases between the germline ends. The CDR3 sequence is CASSLNGQRGSENEKLFF. CDR3 DNA sequence: TGTGCCAGCAGTTTAAATGGTCAAAGGGGCAGTGAGAATGAAAAACTGTTTTTT.

The genes are TRBV18 and TRBJ2-7; D not certain. The V and J ends lost 0 bases and 3 bases respectively, with 9 bases between them. The CDR3 totals 14 residues. CDR1 and CDR2 from the germline V gene are KGHSH and LQKENI. As DNA, the CDR3 is TGTGCCAGCTCACCACCGACCAGGAACTACGAGCAGTACTTC. Encoded protein: CASSPPTRNYEQYF.